This is a list of T cell receptor beta chains from one sample in a study of a mutant IDH1 vaccine in newly diagnosed glioma. What these receptors recognize is not known. The table came from immunoSEQ multiplex PCR; TCRdb's copy has only in-frame clones and leaves some out. The sample lists 25,000 to 30,000 clones, 87% occurring once. The material was peripheral blood mononuclear cells (PBMCs), obtained from a glioma patient whose treatment included an IDH1 peptide vaccine. All receptors derive from a woman in her thirties or forties with glioma. Some clones in this sample may be carry-over from other donors' samples. Each CDR3 is given with its conserved first and last residue. The D gene is left open where the match is weak. Not every row has a clone size; where given, it reads once, few, many or a size class.

j_gene,v_gene,d_gene,abundance,CDR3aa
TRBJ1-2,TRBV7-2,TRBD1,.,CASSLDPMTGRYGYTF
TRBJ1-6,TRBV11-2,.,few,CASSFGGMYNSPLHF
TRBJ2-1,TRBV4-3,.,.,CASSQDSPAFAREQFF
TRBJ2-5,TRBV9,.,.,CASSVENRAGETQYF
TRBJ1-6,TRBV2,.,.,CASKWTANSPLHF
TRBJ1-1,TRBV6-6,TRBD1,.,CAIYWPGQGLNTEAFF
TRBJ2-3,TRBV9,TRBD2,.,CASSPSGGPTDTQYF
TRBJ2-1,TRBV4-2,TRBD2,.,CASSQSPTSGRFDEQFF
TRBJ2-6,TRBV28,.,.,CASSLWRGSGANVLTF
TRBJ2-1,TRBV9,.,.,CASSVSAGNEQFF
TRBJ1-2,TRBV5-4,.,.,CASSPGRGGYGYTF
TRBJ2-3,TRBV9,TRBD1,.,CASSVTGADTQYF
TRBJ2-3,TRBV9,TRBD2,.,CASSEGGLAGLGVTQYF
TRBJ1-4,TRBV28,TRBD1,.,CASRGRGREKLFF
TRBJ2-5,TRBV5-4,TRBD2,.,CASSLGSGGAMSETQYF
TRBJ1-5,TRBV19,.,once,CASSAGGGSSNQPQHF
TRBJ1-5,TRBV6-4,.,.,CASGTSQPQHF
TRBJ1-5,TRBV28,.,.,CASEGWGDQPQHF
TRBJ1-3,TRBV4-2,TRBD1,once,CASSPQGGLGGNTIYF
TRBJ1-1,TRBV7-3,.,.,CASSSGRMNTEAFF
TRBJ2-2,TRBV19,TRBD2,.,CASSIAAGVVSNTGELFF
TRBJ2-7,TRBV6-5,TRBD1,.,CASNPGQGPYEQYF
TRBJ2-7,TRBV7-9,.,few,CASSFTLEQYF
TRBJ2-5,TRBV4-1,.,.,CASSRGPQETQYF
TRBJ1-4,TRBV5-4,TRBD1,.,CASSADRGHEKLFF
TRBJ1-1,TRBV7-9,.,.,CASSPQGTEAFF
TRBJ2-3,TRBV7-9,.,.,CASSLKVDTQYF
TRBJ2-2,TRBV7-6,.,.,CASSRTALTGELFF
TRBJ2-3,TRBV7-8,.,.,CASSFRDGTDTQYF
TRBJ2-3,TRBV2,.,.,CARGGSRDTDTQYF
TRBJ2-3,TRBV28,.,few,CASTHPTGREGNTQYF
TRBJ2-3,TRBV5-5,TRBD2,.,CASSFSGKNTDTQYF
TRBJ2-5,TRBV27,.,few,CASKGPGGPTETQYF
TRBJ2-7,TRBV7-8,TRBD1,.,CASRKTGGNSYEQYF
TRBJ1-3,TRBV6-6,.,medium-sized,CASSYTTGGNTIYF
TRBJ1-1,TRBV18,.,.,CASSPAGNTEAFF
TRBJ1-1,TRBV27,.,.,CASSSYRVRNTEAFF
TRBJ1-4,TRBV28,.,.,CASSTTEGLFF
TRBJ1-5,TRBV27,TRBD1,.,CASSPTGIGLATQHF
TRBJ2-2,TRBV7-9,.,.,CASSHSPPRDSWTGELFF
TRBJ2-1,TRBV28,.,once,CASSSFYEQFF
TRBJ2-5,TRBV4-3,.,.,CASSRTTTPGQAQYF
TRBJ2-5,TRBV5-1,TRBD1,.,CASSRTGTGEQTQYF
TRBJ1-3,TRBV11-2,.,few,CASSLTLGAMTGNTIYF
TRBJ1-1,TRBV6-1,.,.,CASSEGTVARRGSEAFF
TRBJ1-4,TRBV15,.,.,CATSHIRGGNEKLFF
TRBJ1-3,TRBV7-9,.,.,CASSLVGNTIYF
TRBJ2-1,TRBV27,.,.,CASSLTPGAHEQFF